These 21 T cell receptor beta chains came from one sample sequenced in a study of patients and donors after allogeneic stem cell transplantation. TCRdb recomputed calls from the RT-PCR reads with MiXCR, one row per CDR3 protein. The sample yields roughly 230,000 distinct CDR3 sequences, around 14% seen once. The sample comprised blood, either unsorted or a sorted T cell fraction (not recorded which). These TCRs come from a human donor who was either an allogeneic HSCT recipient or a stem cell or donor lymphocyte infusion donor (not recorded which). It is not recorded whose cells these are; they may come from a transplant donor.

This clonotype was counted a few times. This chain uses TRBV20-1 with TRBJ2-1; TRBD2 aligns across 9 bases. Looked up from germline, CDR1 is DFQATT and CDR2 is SNEGSKA (reference sequence). With V trimmed by 2 bases and J by 9 bases, 8 bases remained unmatched. This CDR3 has 14 residues. CDR3 sequence reads: CSARRAGGRAEQFF. As DNA, the CDR3 is TGCAGTGCTAGACGGGCGGGGGGGCGTGCTGAGCAGTTCTTC.

This clonotype has just a few counts. J is TRBJ1-5 and V is TRBV19; unclear D gene. Germline V gives CDR1 LNHDA, CDR2 SQIVND (reference sequence). The CDR3 extends over 15 amino acids. V lost 1 base, J lost 1 base, and 8 bases lay in between. CDR3 in amino acids: CASSIGSQSNQPQHF. The CDR3 DNA is TGTGCCAGTAGTATAGGGTCCCAGAGCAATCAGCCCCAGCATTTT.

This rearrangement joins TRBV5-6 to TRBJ2-7; D unresolved. Germline V gene data show CDR1 as SGHDT and CDR2 as YYEEEE. The length of the CDR3 is 12 residues. Trimming pared 4 bases from V and 3 bases from J, leaving 8 bases between. The CDR3 is CASSQTRYEQYF. The CDR3 nucleotides are TGTGCCAGCAGCCAAACTCGCTACGAGCAGTACTTC.

This clonotype showed up just a few times. The genes are TRBV27 and TRBJ2-3; the D gene is possibly TRBD2 (7 bases). This CDR3 spans 15 amino acids. Trimming pared 6 bases from V and 6 bases from J, leaving 19 bases between. Germline loops: CDR1 MNHEY, CDR2 SMNVEV (reference sequence). The CDR3 reads CASRARGIGGDTQYF. The CDR3 nucleotides read TGTGCCAGCAGAGCGCGGGGGATTGGGGGCGATACGCAGTATTTT.

The sample holds many counts of this clonotype. The J gene is TRBJ1-6, the V gene TRBV7-2, with D perhaps matching TRBD1 (6 bases). V was trimmed by 9 bases and J by 7 bases, leaving 10 bases between them. This CDR3 region has 12 residues. Germline assignment: CDR1 SGHTA and CDR2 FQGNSA. This chain's CDR3 is CARQGINSPLHF. Written as DNA, the CDR3 is TGTGCCAGGCAGGGGATCAATTCACCCCTCCACTTT.

This clonotype has only a few counts. The chain uses TRBV6-1 and TRBJ2-1; 10 nucleotides match TRBD2. Per germline, CDR1 MNHNS and CDR2 SASEGT. V was clipped by 6 bases and J by 6 bases; unmatched bases: 11. CDR3 size: 16 residues. For the CDR3, the DNA is TGTGCCAGCAGCCCCGTCGGGACTAGCGCTTTCAATGAGCAGTTCTTC. Residues: CASSPVGTSAFNEQFF.

CDR3 DNA sequence: TGTGCCAGCAGAGTACCGGGACTAGCGGGAGGAAGGAATGAGCAGTTCTTC. As protein: CASRVPGLAGGRNEQFF. The chain combines TRBV6-1 with TRBJ2-1, with 15 bases that match TRBD2. CDR3 length: 17 amino acids. V dropped 6 bases and J dropped 7; count of bases not matched to a gene: 10. CDR1 and CDR2 (germline): MNHNS, SASEGT.

This clonotype was picked up many times. The chain joins TRBV21-1 to TRBJ1-1; TRBD1 is the table's D call and was not checked against the DNA. TRBV21-1 is recorded as a pseudogene. This CDR3 region has 13 residues. The CDR3 bases are TGTGCCAGCAGCAAAGAAGGGACCACTGAAGCTTTCTTT. The encoded protein is CASSKEGTTEAFF.

There are a few counts of this clonotype. The chain recombines TRBV19 with TRBJ1-6, with a weak D call TRBD1 (5 bases). The CDR3 sequence is 15 residues long. CDR1 and CDR2 from the germline V gene are LNHDA and SQIVND (reference sequence). Between the trimmed V and J ends, which lost 8 bases and 5 bases, there was a span of 16 bases. CDR3 in DNA: TGTGCCAGTCGTCGTGGGGGACGGGATAATTCACCCCTCCACTTT. Amino acids: CASRRGGRDNSPLHF.

J is TRBJ1-6 and V is TRBV11-3; D uncertain. CDR1 is SGHNT and CDR2 is YENEEA in the germline V gene. The CDR3 extends over 15 amino acids. Trimming removed 0 bases at V and 7 bases at J, with 10 bases between. CDR3 nucleotides: TGTGCCAGCAGCTTAGAGGTTCGTCTCAATTCACCCCTCCACTTT. Translated, it gives CASSLEVRLNSPLHF.

The table lists this clonotype with a few counts. The genes are TRBV7-9 and TRBJ1-6; TRBD1 is a possible D gene (5 bases). CDR3 length: 14 residues. Trimming shortened V by 1 base and J by 8 bases, and 9 bases separated the two germline ends. From germline, CDR1 is SEHNR and CDR2 FQNEAQ (reference sequence). The chain's CDR3 is CASSLGGADSPLHF. Here the CDR3 DNA reads TGTGCCAGCAGCTTAGGAGGGGCTGATTCACCCCTCCACTTT.

This clonotype was seen only a few times. V usage is TRBV15 and J usage is TRBJ2-3, with D maybe TRBD2 (5 bases). Germline V CDR1 and CDR2: LNHNV, YYDKDF (reference sequence). The CDR3 consists of 13 residues. V lost 5 bases, J lost 1 base, and 7 bases lay in between. CDR3 sequence: CATSSGGTDTQYF. CDR3 nucleotide sequence: TGTGCCACCAGCTCCGGGGGCACAGATACGCAGTATTTT.

The V call is TRBV29-1, the J call TRBJ1-2; no clear D. Germline V gene lookup returns CDR1 SQVTM and CDR2 ANQGSEA. The CDR3 covers 14 residues. V lost 0 bases and J 5 bases, leaving 13 bases between the germline ends. CDR3 in amino acids: CSVEDQSRRYGYTF. CDR3 bases: TGCAGCGTTGAAGATCAAAGTCGTAGGTATGGCTACACCTTC.

DNA for the CDR3: TGTGCCAGCAGCTTCCGACTAGCCGGGCCCCGAGAGCAGTTCTTC. It codes for CASSFRLAGPREQFF. This chain uses TRBV11-2 with TRBJ2-1, with TRBD2 matching 7 bases. CDR1 and CDR2 from the germline V gene are SGHAT and FQNNGV. The V and J ends lost 3 bases and 10 bases, in that order; junction bases with no gene match: 12. CDR3 length: 15 residues.

This sequence joins TRBV20-1 and TRBJ1-1; D may be TRBD1 (5 bases). In germline, CDR1 is DFQATT, CDR2 SNEGSKA (reference sequence). This CDR3 region has 12 residues. V lost 6 bases to trimming and J lost 11 bases, with 19 bases between them. CDR3 DNA sequence: TGCAGTGCAGACTGGGGGAGAGGCACTGCTTTCTTT. The encoded protein is CSADWGRGTAFF.

This clonotype was counted at least ten times. The V call is TRBV5-1, the J call TRBJ1-4; TRBD1 might be the D (5 bases). Germline CDR1 is SGHRS and CDR2 is YFSETQ. This CDR3 contains 14 residues. The V gene lost 1 base and the J gene lost 5 bases, with 9 bases spanning the gap. This chain's CDR3 is CASSLLGDNEKLFF. CDR3 DNA sequence: TGCGCCAGCAGCTTGCTAGGGGACAATGAAAAACTGTTTTTT.

This clonotype occurred many times. The chain has TRBV20-1 and TRBJ2-5; 7 bases align to TRBD2. Germline trimming cut 3 bases from V and 1 base from J; bases unmatched to any gene: 2. CDR1 and CDR2 (germline): DFQATT, SNEGSKA (reference sequence). The CDR3 length is 13 residues. The CDR3 reads CSASSSGQETQYF. The CDR3 DNA reads TGCAGTGCTAGTTCTAGCGGCCAAGAGACCCAGTACTTC.

The rearrangement links TRBV6-1 to TRBJ2-7; maybe TRBD2 (6 bases). V was pared by 6 bases and J by 6 bases, with 15 bases between. CDR1 and CDR2 from the germline V gene are MNHNS and SASEGT. The CDR3 totals 13 residues. The CDR3 DNA sequence: TGTGCCAGCAGGGCTAGCGCAACCGTCGAGCAGTACTTC. This codes for CASRASATVEQYF.

V is TRBV5-1 and J is TRBJ2-2; tentatively, D is TRBD1 (5 bases). The germline V gene has CDR1 SGHRS and CDR2 YFSETQ. Trimming left V 0 bases short and J 7 bases short, with 16 bases between. The CDR3 is 16 amino acids. The CDR3 DNA follows: TGCGCCAGCAGCTTGGCCGGCAGGGCCCAGGGCGGGGAGCTGTTTTTT. Protein: CASSLAGRAQGGELFF.

This clonotype was seen more than once but under ten times. The chain recombines TRBV4-3 with TRBJ1-6; TRBD1 matches at 9 bases. CDR1 and CDR2 from the germline V gene are LGHNA and YSLEER. The junction had 4 bases not matched to a gene; V was cut back by 0 bases and J by 10 bases. The CDR3 spans 15 residues. The CDR3 here is CASSQEWDRESPLHF. The DNA for the CDR3 is TGCGCCAGCAGCCAAGAGTGGGACAGGGAATCACCCCTCCACTTT.

This rearrangement joins TRBV5-6 to TRBJ1-2; 7 bases are a match to TRBD1. The CDR3 runs 13 residues. Germline CDR1 reads SGHDT; CDR2 reads YYEEEE. J was trimmed by 8 bases and V by 4 bases; bases with no gene match: 8. The CDR3 sequence is CASSNEQGSGYTF. Here the CDR3 DNA reads TGTGCCAGCAGCAACGAACAGGGGTCAGGCTACACCTTC.